Each of the 14 T cell receptor beta chains below was sequenced from the same sample in a study of blood T cells in healthy people across ages. A J-beta primer mix and a sample-barcoded 5' primer were used in a second PCR of about 7 to 12 cycles. One entry per CDR3 protein results from TCRdb running MiXCR on the 5' RACE reads. The sample has 1 million or so distinct CDR3 sequences, almost 25% seen once. The same sample was also used in a study of T cells of mothers and their children.

Sequenced material: blood. The origin of the receptors is a girl aged 2 to 9 in good health.

In this sample, this clonotype turned up a few times. The chain is built from TRBV2 and TRBJ2-5; weak D call: TRBD2 (6 bases). The germline V and J ends were trimmed by 7 bases and 1 base, with 19 bases remaining between them. The CDR3 runs to 16 residues. Germline CDR1 reads SNHLY; CDR2 reads FYNNEI. The CDR3 DNA reads TGTGCCAGCAAAGAGGGCGGGAACCCGTCCCAAGAGACCCAGTACTTC. It codes for CASKEGGNPSQETQYF. Based on the CDR3 plus reference TRBV2 and TRBJ2-5, the full variable domain is EPEVTQTPSHQVTQMGQEVILRCVPISNHLYFYWYRQILGQKVEFLVSFYNNEISEKSEIFDDQFSVERPDGSNFTLKIRSTKLEDSAMYFCASKEGGNPSQETQYFGPGTRLLVL.

This clonotype was detected ten times or more. The chain employs TRBV7-8 and TRBJ1-2, with TRBD1 identical over 10 bases. Germline V gene data show CDR1 as SGHVS and CDR2 as FQNEAQ. This CDR3 has 15 amino acids. Unmatched junction bases numbered 8, after V lost 5 bases and J lost 5 bases. CDR3 DNA sequence: TGTGCCAGCAGCCAGCGGGACAGGGGTGGATATGGCTACACCTTC. Its protein is CASSQRDRGGYGYTF.

This clonotype occurred a few times. The V call is TRBV29-1, the J call TRBJ2-1; D gene uncertain. CDR3 length: 13 amino acids. Germline loops: CDR1 SQVTM, CDR2 ANQGSEA. With 4 bases removed from V and 5 bases from J, the gap between germline ends came to 12 bases. CDR3 bases: TGCAGCGTTGTCGTTTTTCAGGACAATGAGCAGTTCTTC. Protein sequence: CSVVVFQDNEQFF.

This clonotype showed up just a few times. J is TRBJ2-1 and V is TRBV20-1, with 10 bases matching TRBD1. CDR1 and CDR2 from the germline V gene are DFQATT and SNEGSKA (reference sequence). The CDR3 is 15 amino acids. The ends lost 6 bases at V and 8 bases at J; junction bases unmatched: 13. The CDR3 loop is CSADRGQGSLYEQFF. The CDR3 DNA sequence: TGCAGTGCCGACAGGGGGCAGGGAAGTTTATATGAGCAGTTCTTC.

This clonotype has only a few counts. The chain carries TRBV29-1 and TRBJ2-5, with D unresolved. The germline V gene encodes CDR1 SQVTM and CDR2 ANQGSEA. The V end was cut by 4 bases, the J end by 4 bases, with 7 bases between. The CDR3 covers 11 residues. For the CDR3, the DNA is TGCAGCGTTGGTTCATCAGAGACCCAGTACTTC. It is translated as CSVGSSETQYF.

V and J are TRBV7-2 and TRBJ2-2, with 9 bases lining up with TRBD2. This CDR3 spans 15 amino acids. Germline assignment: CDR1 SGHTA and CDR2 FQGNSA. Germline trimming cut 3 bases from V and 7 bases from J; bases unmatched to any gene: 6. For the CDR3, the DNA is TGTGCCAGCAGCTTTTTAGCGGGAGAAGGCGGGGAGCTGTTTTTT. Translating it yields CASSFLAGEGGELFF.

This clonotype was recorded a few times. The chain has TRBV20-1 and TRBJ1-1, with D tentatively TRBD1 (5 bases). This CDR3 region has 14 residues. In germline, CDR1 is DFQATT, CDR2 SNEGSKA (reference sequence). V was cut by 8 bases and J by 3 bases, with 19 bases left in between. For the CDR3, the DNA is TGCAGTATGGGACTGTCGAACGATTACACTGAAGCTTTCTTT. Its translation: CSMGLSNDYTEAFF.

This chain links TRBV20-1 with TRBJ2-5; perhaps TRBD2 as D (6 bases). The end of the DNA is better explained by TRBJ2-1, so the J call may be wrong. The CDR3 contains 14 residues. The germline CDR1 and CDR2 sequences are DFQATT and SNEGSKA (reference sequence). The CDR3 DNA is TGCAGTGCTCGTCAGCGGGCCCGGGCCAATGAGCAGTTCTTC. Its translation is CSARQRARANEQFF.

This clonotype was detected only a few times. This clone may be a read error of a much larger clone one base away. V and J are TRBV5-1 and TRBJ2-7; TRBD1 matches 10 bases. J lost 5 bases, V lost 4 bases, and 6 bases had no gene match. Per the germline V gene, CDR1 is SGHRS and CDR2 is YFSETQ. This CDR3 comprises 14 residues. CDR3 DNA sequence: TGCGCCAGCAGCCCGGGACAGGGGAGCCACGAGCAGTACTTC. Protein sequence: CASSPGQGSHEQYF.

A few counts support this clonotype. The rearrangement links TRBV9 to TRBJ1-2, with TRBD1 matching 8 bases. Germline V gives CDR1 SGDLS, CDR2 YYNGEE. J lost 6 bases, V lost 0 bases, and 7 bases had no gene match. This CDR3 is built from 15 residues. The CDR3 is CASSVDQGASNGYTF. In DNA form, the CDR3 reads TGTGCCAGCAGCGTAGACCAGGGGGCGAGTAATGGCTACACCTTC.

The chain uses TRBV10-3 and TRBJ2-4; a possible D gene is TRBD2 (7 bases). The length of the CDR3 is 14 residues. The V gene's germline CDR1 is ENHRY and CDR2 SYGVKD. With 11 bases removed from V and 9 bases from J, the gap between germline ends came to 23 bases. The CDR3 coding sequence is TGTGCCGTCAAAAGCAGCGAGGGGGGGGGCATTCAGTACTTC. Translation: CAVKSSEGGGIQYF.

This clonotype turned up a few times. The rearrangement links TRBV5-1 to TRBJ2-3; D is ambiguous. Germline-derived CDR1 and CDR2 are SGHRS and YFSETQ. This CDR3 comprises 16 residues. The germline V and J ends were trimmed by 1 base and 0 bases, with 12 bases remaining between them. CDR3: CASSLRYGSSTDTQYF. The DNA for the CDR3 is TGCGCCAGCAGCTTGCGGTATGGGTCTAGCACAGATACGCAGTATTTT.

The chain couples TRBV20-1 to TRBJ2-3; weak D call: TRBD2 (6 bases). Per the germline V gene, CDR1 is DFQATT and CDR2 is SNEGSKA (reference sequence). CDR3 length: 14 residues. The V end was cut by 1 base, the J end by 2 bases, with 10 bases between. CDR3 nucleotides: TGCAGTGCTAGAGCTAGCGCACTCACAGATACGCAGTATTTT. Translated, it gives CSARASALTDTQYF.

The genes are TRBV4-1 and TRBJ2-4; a possible D gene is TRBD2 (6 bases). The CDR3 is 17 residues long. The V and J ends lost 2 bases and 2 bases respectively, with 16 bases between them. Germline V lookup: CDR1 MGHRA, CDR2 YSYEKL. The DNA for the CDR3 is TGCGCCAGCAGCCAATTCTTCCTGGAGGGTACCAAAAACATTCAGTACTTC. This encodes CASSQFFLEGTKNIQYF.